This is a list of T cell receptor beta chains from one sample in a study of cytomegalovirus exposure and HLA in healthy donors. Generated by immunoSEQ multiplex PCR, the TCRdb table keeps only in-frame clones and is missing some. The repertoire holds around 130,000 clones, with 60% to 75% as singletons. Sequenced sample: PBMCs. The receptors stem from a woman in her thirties or forties in good health and CMV-seropositive. Each CDR3 is given with its conserved first and last residue. The order of the fields is D gene, J gene, V gene, clone size, CDR3 DNA, CDR3 protein. D genes are given only for firm matches. Not every row has a clone size; where given, it reads once, few, many or a size class.

d_call: NA; j_call: TRBJ2-1; v_call: TRBV7-9; clone_size: NA; cdr3_nt: TGTGCCAGCAGCTGGGGGGTGAGTGAGCAGTTCTTC; cdr3_aa: CASSWGVSEQFF
d_call: TRBD1; j_call: TRBJ1-6; v_call: TRBV4-1; clone_size: NA; cdr3_nt: TGCGCCAGCAGCTCACTAGCAGGGGGGAATTCACCCCTCCACTTT; cdr3_aa: CASSSLAGGNSPLHF
d_call: NA; j_call: TRBJ2-7; v_call: TRBV27; clone_size: NA; cdr3_nt: TGTGCCAGCAGTCAGGGATTTGTCTCCTACGAGCAGTACTTC; cdr3_aa: CASSQGFVSYEQYF
d_call: TRBD1; j_call: TRBJ2-7; v_call: TRBV9; clone_size: NA; cdr3_nt: TGTGCCAGCAGCATGGACAGGGTCTCCTACGAGCAGTACTTC; cdr3_aa: CASSMDRVSYEQYF
d_call: NA; j_call: TRBJ2-3; v_call: TRBV14; clone_size: few; cdr3_nt: TGTGCCAGCAGCCTTACTAACCTAGCGTCTACGCAGTATTTT; cdr3_aa: CASSLTNLASTQYF
d_call: NA; j_call: TRBJ2-1; v_call: TRBV10-3; clone_size: few; cdr3_nt: TGTGCCATCGGGGCGTACAATGAGCAGTTCTTC; cdr3_aa: CAIGAYNEQFF
d_call: TRBD1; j_call: TRBJ1-4; v_call: TRBV25-1; clone_size: NA; cdr3_nt: TGTGCCAGCAGTGAAGCAGGGGACAGGACTAATGAAAAACTGTTTTTT; cdr3_aa: CASSEAGDRTNEKLFF
d_call: NA; j_call: TRBJ2-1; v_call: TRBV6-4; clone_size: NA; cdr3_nt: TGTGCCAGCAGTGACCCAGGGAAGACCGATGAGCAGTTCTTC; cdr3_aa: CASSDPGKTDEQFF
d_call: NA; j_call: TRBJ2-7; v_call: TRBV5-6; clone_size: few; cdr3_nt: TGTGCCAGCAGCCGCTGGACTACAACCTCCTACGAGCAGTACTTC; cdr3_aa: CASSRWTTTSYEQYF
d_call: TRBD2; j_call: TRBJ2-1; v_call: TRBV18; clone_size: NA; cdr3_nt: TGTGCCAGCTCACCAATAGGACTAGCGGGATCCAATGAGCAGTTCTTC; cdr3_aa: CASSPIGLAGSNEQFF
d_call: TRBD2; j_call: TRBJ2-1; v_call: TRBV7-3; clone_size: NA; cdr3_nt: TGTGCCAGCAGCTTAAAGGGACTAGCGGGCTACGAACAGTGGGATGAGCAGTTCTTC; cdr3_aa: CASSLKGLAGYEQWDEQFF
d_call: NA; j_call: TRBJ2-2; v_call: TRBV9; clone_size: NA; cdr3_nt: TGTGCCAGCAGCCTCAGGGGGGATACGAACACCGGGGAGCTGTTTTTT; cdr3_aa: CASSLRGDTNTGELFF
d_call: NA; j_call: TRBJ2-1; v_call: TRBV10-3; clone_size: few; cdr3_nt: TGTGCCATCAGTGGAAAACCGACAGGCGGCGCCTACAATGAGCAGTTCTTC; cdr3_aa: CAISGKPTGGAYNEQFF
d_call: TRBD1; j_call: TRBJ2-1; v_call: TRBV7-3; clone_size: NA; cdr3_nt: TGTGCCAGCAGCTTGGGACAGGGGGCCGGCAATGAGCAGTTCTTC; cdr3_aa: CASSLGQGAGNEQFF
d_call: NA; j_call: TRBJ2-1; v_call: TRBV4-3; clone_size: many; cdr3_nt: TGCGCCAGCAGCCGCTCAACCGGGACTTACTACAATGAGCAGTTCTTC; cdr3_aa: CASSRSTGTYYNEQFF
d_call: NA; j_call: TRBJ2-5; v_call: TRBV19; clone_size: NA; cdr3_nt: TGTGCCACCCGTTCGGACTGGAAAGAGACCCAGTACTTC; cdr3_aa: CATRSDWKETQYF
d_call: TRBD1; j_call: TRBJ1-5; v_call: TRBV7-2; clone_size: NA; cdr3_nt: TGTGCCAGCAGCTCTTACAGGGGCGGTCAGCCCCAGCATTTT; cdr3_aa: CASSSYRGGQPQHF